These 17 T cell receptor beta chains share one sample of origin, sequenced in a study of T cells in Graves' hyperthyroidism and ophthalmopathy. From RNA transcripts, TCR beta CDR3 regions were amplified. The primer set for the first-round RT-PCR of the TCR CDR3 was HTBI. TCRdb ran MiXCR on the multiplex PCR reads and lists one entry per CDR3 protein. The sample lists around 300,000 distinct CDR3 sequences, approximately 13% occurring once. Sequenced: blood. Receptors were obtained from a woman in her twenties or thirties with Graves' hyperthyroidism.

This clonotype was recorded at least ten times. The chain is built from TRBV20-1 and TRBJ2-7; no definite D call. V lost 4 bases, J lost 9 bases, and 19 bases lay in between. This CDR3 has 13 residues. CDR1 and CDR2 from the germline V gene are DFQATT and SNEGSKA (reference sequence). The CDR3 loop reads CSAIRWPATRQYF. The CDR3 nucleotides read TGCAGTGCTATCCGCTGGCCAGCTACGCGGCAGTACTTC.

The chain has TRBV15 and TRBJ2-5, with D unclear. The CDR3 length is 11 residues. Germline V gene lookup returns CDR1 LNHNV and CDR2 YYDKDF (reference sequence). The ends were cut back, 3 bases at V and 4 bases at J, with 3 bases in the middle. The CDR3 DNA reads as TGTGCCACCAGCAGGACAGAGACCCAGTACTTC. The encoded protein is CATSRTETQYF.

This clonotype has ten or more counts. V gene TRBV11-2 combines with J gene TRBJ2-2; 7 positions match TRBD1. The V and J ends lost 5 bases and 6 bases, in that order; junction bases with no gene match: 3. Germline CDR1 and CDR2: SGHAT and FQNNGV. The CDR3 totals 13 residues. CDR3 sequence: CASSVQGAGELFF. The CDR3 coding sequence is TGTGCCAGCAGCGTCCAGGGGGCCGGGGAGCTGTTTTTT.

This chain uses TRBV27 with TRBJ2-5; no definite D call. V lost 0 bases and J lost 0, with 5 bases in between. The CDR3 has 14 amino acids. Germline CDR1 and CDR2: MNHEY and SMNVEV (reference sequence). CDR3 sequence (DNA): TGTGCCAGCAGTTTATCCCCGTACCAAGAGACCCAGTACTTC. Translated, it gives CASSLSPYQETQYF.

This clonotype appeared many times. This chain uses TRBV5-8 with TRBJ2-1; D might be TRBD2 (6 bases). CDR3 size: 12 residues. Germline loops: CDR1 SGHTS, CDR2 YDEGEE. The V end was cut by 5 bases, the J end by 8 bases, with 11 bases between. This CDR3 is CASSSGGDEQFF. CDR3 coding DNA: TGTGCCAGCAGTAGCGGTGGCGATGAGCAGTTCTTC. Complete variable domain (other parts from reference TRBV5-8 and TRBJ2-1): EAGVTQSPTHLIKTRGQQATLRCSPISGHTSVYWYQQALGLGLQFLLWYDEGEERNRGNFPPRFSGRQFPNYSSELNVNALELEDSALYLCASSSGGDEQFFGPGTRLTVL.

The chain has TRBV4-3 and TRBJ1-2; a weak D match, TRBD1 (5 bases). The CDR3 has 18 amino acids. Trimming cost V 0 bases and J 3 bases, with 20 bases left between them. Looked up from germline, CDR1 is LGHNA and CDR2 is YSLEER. The DNA for the CDR3 is TGCGCCAGCAGCCAAGATCGGCAGGGAGTGGGAGGGGACTATGGCTACACCTTC. Its protein product is CASSQDRQGVGGDYGYTF.

A few counts support this clonotype. The chain recombines TRBV30 with TRBJ2-6; D may match TRBD1 or TRBD2 (5 bases each). This CDR3 region has 15 residues. Germline-derived CDR1 and CDR2 are GTSNPN and SVGIG (reference sequence). CDR3 residues: CAGTPPNSGANVLTF. In nucleotides, the CDR3 is TGTGCAGGGACGCCGCCAAACTCTGGGGCCAACGTCCTGACTTTC.

Ten or more counts support this clonotype. The V call is TRBV7-2, the J call TRBJ1-6; 8 positions agree with TRBD1. Germline CDR1 reads SGHTA; CDR2 reads FQGNSA. CDR3 length: 12 residues. With V trimmed by 5 bases and J by 12 bases, 3 bases remained unmatched. As DNA, the CDR3 is TGTGCCAGCAGCCCAGGGGGCCTACCCCTCCACTTT. It specifies CASSPGGLPLHF.

The table lists this clonotype with many counts. The chain couples TRBV7-2 to TRBJ1-2; no reliable D call. V lost 3 bases and J 8 bases, leaving 13 bases between the germline ends. This CDR3 comprises 13 residues. The germline V gene has CDR1 SGHTA and CDR2 FQGNSA. The CDR3 reads CASSFNGRLGYTF. In DNA form, the CDR3 reads TGTGCCAGCAGCTTTAATGGGAGGCTCGGCTACACCTTC. The entire variable domain, with the rest obtained from reference TRBV7-2 and TRBJ1-2, is as follows: GAGVSQSPSNKVTEKGKDVELRCDPISGHTALYWYRQSLGQGLEFLIYFQGNSAPDKSGLPSDRFSAERTGGSVSTLTIQRTQQEDSAVYLCASSFNGRLGYTFGSGTRLTVV.

This clonotype was counted at least ten times. The gene calls are TRBV28 and TRBJ2-1; a possible D gene is TRBD2 (5 bases). V was clipped by 5 bases and J by 5 bases, with 13 bases between them. This CDR3 is built from 14 residues. The germline CDR1 and CDR2 sequences are MDHEN and SYDVKM. CDR3 nucleotides: TGTGCCAGCAGTCCCCGGACTCCCCACAATGAGCAGTTCTTC. Its translation: CASSPRTPHNEQFF.

This clonotype appeared a few times. The V call is TRBV2, the J call TRBJ1-6, with D possibly being TRBD1 (5 bases). V gave up 2 bases and J gave up 9 bases, with 11 bases separating them. This CDR3 is built from 14 residues. CDR1 is SNHLY and CDR2 is FYNNEI in the germline V gene. The CDR3, as DNA: TGTGCCAGCAGTGAATCGGGACGGAGTTCACCCCTCCACTTT. Protein: CASSESGRSSPLHF.

This clonotype has a single count. The chain combines TRBV20-1 with TRBJ2-4; TRBD1 aligns across 10 bases. Germline V gene data show CDR1 as DFQATT and CDR2 as SNEGSKA (reference sequence). This CDR3 is built from 15 residues. Losses at the gene ends were 6 bases for V and 9 bases for J; bases not matched to a gene: 14. The CDR3 is CSAIGTGVFLSIQYF. The CDR3, as DNA: TGCAGTGCCATCGGGACAGGGGTTTTTCTAAGCATTCAGTACTTC.

This clonotype was seen a handful of times. J is TRBJ2-7 and V is TRBV29-1, with D possibly TRBD1 on 6 matching bases. V lost 6 bases, J lost 2 bases, and 14 bases lay in between. In germline, CDR1 is SQVTM, CDR2 ANQGSEA. This CDR3 region has 13 residues. The CDR3 loop reads CSVGRQDPYEQYF. The CDR3 region has the DNA TGCAGCGTCGGACGACAGGACCCCTACGAGCAGTACTTC.

This clonotype was recorded a few times. The chain has TRBV11-1 and TRBJ2-1; possibly TRBD2 for D (5 bases). Trimming stripped 3 bases from V and 7 bases from J, with 10 bases between. Per the germline V gene, CDR1 is SGHAT and CDR2 is FQDESV (reference sequence). The CDR3 covers 13 residues. The CDR3 DNA sequence: TGTGCCAGCAGCTTCCTACTAGTTAATGAGCAGTTCTTC. This sequence encodes CASSFLLVNEQFF.

This clonotype showed up many times. The rearrangement uses TRBV7-6 and TRBJ2-1; 7 bases are shared with TRBD2. With 1 base clipped from V and 3 bases from J, the junction kept 3 bases outside the gene matches. The CDR3 runs 15 residues. CDR1 and CDR2 (germline): SGHVS, FNYEAQ. The CDR3: CASSLVLADYNEQFF. The CDR3 coding sequence is TGTGCCAGCAGCTTAGTGCTAGCGGACTACAATGAGCAGTTCTTC.

This chain connects TRBV11-2 to TRBJ2-2; 9 bases align to TRBD2. The V segment lost 5 bases and the J segment 5 bases; nucleotides outside the gene matches: 12. The CDR3 consists of 17 residues. CDR1 SGHAT and CDR2 FQNNGV come from the germline V gene. The CDR3 nucleotides read TGTGCCAGCAGCATGCGGGGGGGAGGGGGCCGGACCGGGGAGCTGTTTTTT. Translation: CASSMRGGGGRTGELFF. Full variable domain (missing parts from reference TRBV11-2 and TRBJ2-2): EAGVAQSPRYKIIEKRQSVAFWCNPISGHATLYWYQQILGQGPKLLIQFQNNGVVDDSQLPKDRFSAERLKGVDSTLKIQPAKLEDSAVYLCASSMRGGGGRTGELFFGEGSRLTVL.

The V call is TRBV18, the J call TRBJ2-5; the match to TRBD1 covers 11 bases. Germline trimming cut 5 bases from V and 4 bases from J; bases unmatched to any gene: 6. The CDR3 is 15 amino acids. Germline CDR1 KGHSH, CDR2 LQKENI. Here the CDR3 reads CASSFGQGARETQYF. CDR3 in DNA: TGTGCCAGCTCATTCGGACAGGGGGCTCGAGAGACCCAGTACTTC.